This is a list of T cell receptor beta chains from one sample in a study of monozygotic twins with inflammatory bowel disease. No DNA is given; TCRdb re-called the 5' RACE reads and lists each CDR3 protein once. There are 350,000 to 500,000 distinct CDR3 sequences in the sample, with 2.4% held by the top ten. Source material: blood. The origin of the receptors is a human donor with ulcerative colitis or Crohn's disease, or a healthy co-twin of an affected twin (not recorded which). Both conserved end residues are part of each CDR3.

TRBV6-5	TRBJ2-7	CASASGQGIYEQYF
TRBV4-3	TRBJ2-1	CASSPQPNSLNEQFF
TRBV6-2/TRBV6-3	TRBJ2-1	CASFTRQLDNEQFF
TRBV18	TRBJ2-7	CASSPAGDEQYF
TRBV29-1	TRBJ2-7	CSVERLGTEAYEQYF
TRBV18	TRBJ2-3	CASSPTRSTDTQYF
TRBV18	TRBJ1-1	CASLTVNTEAFF
TRBV14	TRBJ2-7	CASSQDWVAVDEQYF
TRBV5-6	TRBJ2-3	CASSLPLSGGIPDTQYF
TRBV19	TRBJ1-5	CASSIPGQGTQPQHF
TRBV24-1	TRBJ2-2	CATSEAQGLVGELFF
TRBV6-5	TRBJ1-5	CASSSRGLLGNQPQHF
TRBV9	TRBJ2-1	CASSRTGGEQFF
TRBV29-1	TRBJ2-2	CSVASAGLNTGELFF
TRBV6-2/TRBV6-3	TRBJ2-2	CASSYRGLGELFF
TRBV12-3/TRBV12-4	TRBJ2-2	CASSGLLAGGPSGELFF
TRBV5-1	TRBJ2-2	CASSLLVVGPNTGELFF
TRBV18	TRBJ2-7	CASSPDSPYEQYF
TRBV18	TRBJ1-2	CASSPSGRRANYGYTF
TRBV9	TRBJ2-2	CASSDRGGHSINTGELFF
TRBV5-4	TRBJ1-1	CASSWSTGNTEAFF
TRBV20-1	TRBJ2-5	CSATTGTGLETQYF
TRBV7-8	TRBJ2-7	CASSLGSDSFLRNEQYF
TRBV7-2	TRBJ2-7	CASSPGGFLVVEQYF
TRBV7-2	TRBJ1-4	CASSSYSATNEKLFF
TRBV4-2	TRBJ2-7	CASSHPDSNSGGGEQYF
TRBV5-5	TRBJ1-5	CASSSGTLSNQPQHF
TRBV12-3/TRBV12-4	TRBJ2-7	CASSSLAGGAYEQYF
TRBV6-5	TRBJ1-4	CASSYSKGYNEKLFF
TRBV6-4	TRBJ2-2	CASPLHDTGELFF
TRBV9	TRBJ1-1	CASSARGDTREMNTEAFF
TRBV6-5	TRBJ2-5	CASSSWTSGQQETQYF
TRBV7-2	TRBJ1-3	CASSLVRASGNTIYF
TRBV20-1	TRBJ2-7	CSARDSITAYEQYF
TRBV12-3/TRBV12-4	TRBJ2-1	CASSFAGPYNEQFF
TRBV30	TRBJ2-7	CAWSVRRYEQYF
TRBV19	TRBJ1-5	CASSMGQGNQPQHF
TRBV20-1	TRBJ1-5	CSARGHSNQPQHF
TRBV18	TRBJ2-5	CASSRAETQYF
TRBV11-2	TRBJ2-3	CASRKPGRKNTDTQYF
TRBV7-8	TRBJ2-5	CASSLEGAGTQYF
TRBV2	TRBJ2-7	CASSVDSLEQYF
TRBV29-1	TRBJ2-7	CSASGGSTYEQYF
TRBV12-3/TRBV12-4	TRBJ1-2	CASSSSHRGPGENYGYTF
TRBV7-9	TRBJ2-3	CASSPLQGRGTDTQYF
TRBV18	TRBJ1-1	CASSPPRQGIWASTEAFF
TRBV20-1	TRBJ2-2	CSAKAGVLTGELFF
TRBV28	TRBJ2-6	CASISRGAGANVLTF
TRBV7-3	TRBJ2-1	CASSLEGGAPHEQFF
TRBV30	TRBJ2-3	CAWSLETSGTDTQYF
TRBV19	TRBJ1-1	CASSIGPGANTEAFF
TRBV29-1	TRBJ2-6	CSILDLDRIYSGANVLTF
TRBV12-3/TRBV12-4	TRBJ1-1	CVSSLLGQGNTEAFF
TRBV5-1	TRBJ2-3	CASSLARQGTDTQYF
TRBV7-2	TRBJ2-1	CASSFGINNEQFF
TRBV24-1	TRBJ1-5	CATSYSHSNQPQHF
TRBV18	TRBJ2-1	CASSPGIRSYNEQFF
TRBV20-1	TRBJ2-6	CSARLTGFSGANVLTF